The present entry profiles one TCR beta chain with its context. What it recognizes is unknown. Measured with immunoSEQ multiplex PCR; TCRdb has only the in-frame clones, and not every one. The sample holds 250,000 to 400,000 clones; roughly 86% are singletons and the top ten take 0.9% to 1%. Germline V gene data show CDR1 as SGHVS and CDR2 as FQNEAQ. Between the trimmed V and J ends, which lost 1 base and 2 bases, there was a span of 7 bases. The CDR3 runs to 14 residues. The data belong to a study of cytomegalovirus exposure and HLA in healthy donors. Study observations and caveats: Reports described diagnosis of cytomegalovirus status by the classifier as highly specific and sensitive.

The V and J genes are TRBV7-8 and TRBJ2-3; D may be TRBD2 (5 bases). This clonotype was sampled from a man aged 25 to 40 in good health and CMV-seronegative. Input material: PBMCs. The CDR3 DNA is TGTGCCAGCAGCTTAGGGGAGTACACAGATACGCAGTATTTT. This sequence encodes CASSLGEYTDTQYF.